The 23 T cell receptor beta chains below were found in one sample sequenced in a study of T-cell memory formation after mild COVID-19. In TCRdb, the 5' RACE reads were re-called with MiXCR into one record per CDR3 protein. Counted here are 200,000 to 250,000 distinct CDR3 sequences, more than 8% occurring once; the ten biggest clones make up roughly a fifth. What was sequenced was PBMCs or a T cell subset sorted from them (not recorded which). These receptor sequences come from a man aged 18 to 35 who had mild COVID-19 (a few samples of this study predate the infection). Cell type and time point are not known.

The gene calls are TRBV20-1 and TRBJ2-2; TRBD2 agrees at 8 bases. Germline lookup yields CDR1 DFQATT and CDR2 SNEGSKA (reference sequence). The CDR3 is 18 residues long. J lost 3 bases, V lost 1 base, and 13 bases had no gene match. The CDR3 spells CSARATGRLAGYTGELFF. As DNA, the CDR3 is TGCAGTGCTAGAGCCACAGGGCGGCTAGCGGGCTACACCGGGGAGCTGTTTTTT.

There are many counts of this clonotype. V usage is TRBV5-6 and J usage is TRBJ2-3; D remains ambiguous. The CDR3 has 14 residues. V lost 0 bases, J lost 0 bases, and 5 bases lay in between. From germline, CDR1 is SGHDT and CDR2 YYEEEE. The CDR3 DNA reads TGTGCCAGCAGCTTGGTTGTTAGCACAGATACGCAGTATTTT. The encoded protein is CASSLVVSTDTQYF.

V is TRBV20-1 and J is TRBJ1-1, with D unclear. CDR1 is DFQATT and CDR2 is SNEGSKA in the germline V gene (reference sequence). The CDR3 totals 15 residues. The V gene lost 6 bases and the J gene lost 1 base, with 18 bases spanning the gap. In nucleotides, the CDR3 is TGCAGTGCCAACAGCCTGGGGTGGGAGAACACTGAAGCTTTCTTT. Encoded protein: CSANSLGWENTEAFF.

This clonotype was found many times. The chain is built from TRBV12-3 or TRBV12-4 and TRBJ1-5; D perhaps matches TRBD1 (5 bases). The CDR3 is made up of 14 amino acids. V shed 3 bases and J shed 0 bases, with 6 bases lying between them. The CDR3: CASSLRGSNQPQHF. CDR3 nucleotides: TGTGCCAGCAGTTTGAGGGGTAGCAATCAGCCCCAGCATTTT.

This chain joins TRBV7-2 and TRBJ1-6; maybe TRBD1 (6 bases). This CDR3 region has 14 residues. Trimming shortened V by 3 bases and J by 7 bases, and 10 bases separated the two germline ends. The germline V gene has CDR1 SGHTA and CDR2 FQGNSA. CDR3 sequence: CASSFLQGNSPLHF. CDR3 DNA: TGTGCCAGCAGCTTCTTACAGGGAAATTCACCCCTCCACTTT.

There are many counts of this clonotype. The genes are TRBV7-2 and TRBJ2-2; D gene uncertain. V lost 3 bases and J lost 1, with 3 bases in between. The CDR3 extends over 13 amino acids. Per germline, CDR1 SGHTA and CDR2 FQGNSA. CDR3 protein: CASSFRNTGELFF. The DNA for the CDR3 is TGTGCCAGCAGCTTCAGGAACACCGGGGAGCTGTTTTTT.

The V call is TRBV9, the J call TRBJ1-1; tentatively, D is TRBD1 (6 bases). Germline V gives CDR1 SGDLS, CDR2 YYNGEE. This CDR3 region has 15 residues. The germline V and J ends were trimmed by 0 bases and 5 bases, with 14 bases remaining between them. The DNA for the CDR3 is TGTGCCAGCAGCGTAGTCGACGAGGGGGAGACTGAAGCTTTCTTT. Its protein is CASSVVDEGETEAFF.

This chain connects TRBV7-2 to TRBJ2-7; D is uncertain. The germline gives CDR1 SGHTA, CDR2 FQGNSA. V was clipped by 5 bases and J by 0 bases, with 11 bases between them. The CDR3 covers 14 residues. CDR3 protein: CASSNDGVSYEQYF. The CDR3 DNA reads TGTGCCAGCAGCAATGATGGGGTCTCCTACGAGCAGTACTTC.

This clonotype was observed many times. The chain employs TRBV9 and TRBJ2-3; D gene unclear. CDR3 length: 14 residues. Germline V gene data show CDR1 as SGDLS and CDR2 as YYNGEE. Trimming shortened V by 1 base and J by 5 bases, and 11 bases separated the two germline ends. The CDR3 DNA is TGTGCCAGCAGCGTACTAGGTCTTGGAGATACGCAGTATTTT. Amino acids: CASSVLGLGDTQYF.

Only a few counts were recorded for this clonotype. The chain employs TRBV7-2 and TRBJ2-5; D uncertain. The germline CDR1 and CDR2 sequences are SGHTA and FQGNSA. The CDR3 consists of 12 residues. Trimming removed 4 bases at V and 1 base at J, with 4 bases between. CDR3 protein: CASSSIQETQYF. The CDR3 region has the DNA TGTGCCAGCAGCTCCATCCAAGAGACCCAGTACTTC.

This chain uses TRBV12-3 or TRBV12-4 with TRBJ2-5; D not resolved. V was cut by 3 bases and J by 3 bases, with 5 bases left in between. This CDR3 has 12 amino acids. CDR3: CASSFGKETQYF. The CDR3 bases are TGTGCCAGCAGTTTCGGAAAAGAGACCCAGTACTTC.

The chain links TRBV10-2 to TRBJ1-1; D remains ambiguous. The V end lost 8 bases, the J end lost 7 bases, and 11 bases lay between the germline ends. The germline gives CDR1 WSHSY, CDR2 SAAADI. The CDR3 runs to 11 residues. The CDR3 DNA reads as TGCGCCAGCTATTATAAAGATGAAGCTTTCTTT. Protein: CASYYKDEAFF.

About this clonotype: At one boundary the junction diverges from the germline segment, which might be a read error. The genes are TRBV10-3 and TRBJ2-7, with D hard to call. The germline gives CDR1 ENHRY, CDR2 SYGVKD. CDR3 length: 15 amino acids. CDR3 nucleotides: TGTGCCTTCAGTGAGGCAGGCGGTAAGGCCTACGAGCAGTACTTC. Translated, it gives CAFSEAGGKAYEQYF.

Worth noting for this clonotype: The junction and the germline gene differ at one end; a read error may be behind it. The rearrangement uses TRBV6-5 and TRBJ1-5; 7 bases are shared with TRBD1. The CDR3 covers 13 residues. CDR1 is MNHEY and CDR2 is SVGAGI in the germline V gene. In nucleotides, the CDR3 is TGTGCCAGCAGCCACAGGGGCAAACAGCCCCAGCATTTT. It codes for CASSHRGKQPQHF.

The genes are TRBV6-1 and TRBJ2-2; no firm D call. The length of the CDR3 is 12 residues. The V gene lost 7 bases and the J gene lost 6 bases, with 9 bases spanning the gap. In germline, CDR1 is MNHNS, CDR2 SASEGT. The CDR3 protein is CASIAMAGELFF. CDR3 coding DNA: TGTGCCAGCATTGCGATGGCCGGGGAGCTGTTTTTT.

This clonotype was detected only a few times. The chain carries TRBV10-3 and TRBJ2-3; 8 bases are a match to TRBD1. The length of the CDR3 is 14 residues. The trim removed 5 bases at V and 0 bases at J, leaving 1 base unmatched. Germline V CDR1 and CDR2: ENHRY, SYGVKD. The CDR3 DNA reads TGTGCCATCAGTCGACAGGGGAGCACAGATACGCAGTATTTT. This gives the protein CAISRQGSTDTQYF.

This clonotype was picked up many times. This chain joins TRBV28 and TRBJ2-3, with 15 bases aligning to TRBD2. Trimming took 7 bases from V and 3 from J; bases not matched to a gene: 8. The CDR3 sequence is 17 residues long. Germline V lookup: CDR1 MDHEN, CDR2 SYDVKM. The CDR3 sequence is CASKPGLAGGGTDTQYF. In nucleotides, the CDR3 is TGTGCCAGCAAACCGGGACTAGCGGGGGGAGGTACAGATACGCAGTATTTT.

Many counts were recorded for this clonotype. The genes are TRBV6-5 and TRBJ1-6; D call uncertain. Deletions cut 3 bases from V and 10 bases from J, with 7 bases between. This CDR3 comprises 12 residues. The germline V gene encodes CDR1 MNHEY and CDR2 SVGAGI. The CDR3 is CASSYKSSPLHF. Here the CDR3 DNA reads TGTGCCAGCAGTTATAAGTCCTCACCCCTCCACTTT.

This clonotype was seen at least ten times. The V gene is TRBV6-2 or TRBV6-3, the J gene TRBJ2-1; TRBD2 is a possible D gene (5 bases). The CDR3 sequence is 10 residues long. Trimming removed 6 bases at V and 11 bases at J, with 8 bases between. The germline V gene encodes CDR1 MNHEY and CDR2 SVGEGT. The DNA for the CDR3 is TGTGCCAGCAGGGGAGCCCAGCAGTTCTTC. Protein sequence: CASRGAQQFF.

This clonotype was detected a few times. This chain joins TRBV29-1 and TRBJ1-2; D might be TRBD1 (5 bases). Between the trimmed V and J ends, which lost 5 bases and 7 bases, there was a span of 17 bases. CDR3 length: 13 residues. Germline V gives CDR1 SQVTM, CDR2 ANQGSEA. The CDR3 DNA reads TGCAGCGTTTGGACCCCGGGGGATAGTGGCTACACCTTC. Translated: CSVWTPGDSGYTF.

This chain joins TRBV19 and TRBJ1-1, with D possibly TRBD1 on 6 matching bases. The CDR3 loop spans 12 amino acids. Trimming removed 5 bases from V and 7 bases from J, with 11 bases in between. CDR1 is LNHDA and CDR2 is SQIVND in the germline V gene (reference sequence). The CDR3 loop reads CASSRQAFEAFF. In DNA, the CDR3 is TGTGCCAGTAGTCGACAGGCCTTTGAAGCTTTCTTT.

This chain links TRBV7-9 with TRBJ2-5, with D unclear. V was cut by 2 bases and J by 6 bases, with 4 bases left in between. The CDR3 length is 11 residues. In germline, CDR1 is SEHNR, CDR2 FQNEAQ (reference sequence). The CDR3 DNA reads TGTGCCAGCAGCTTATGGAAGACCCAGTACTTC. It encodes CASSLWKTQYF.

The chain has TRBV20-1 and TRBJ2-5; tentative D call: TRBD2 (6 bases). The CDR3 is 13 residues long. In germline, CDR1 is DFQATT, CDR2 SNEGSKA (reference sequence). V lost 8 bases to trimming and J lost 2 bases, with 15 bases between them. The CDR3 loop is CSPTRGPQETQYF. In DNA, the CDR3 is TGCAGTCCGACTAGAGGGCCTCAAGAGACCCAGTACTTC.